A single sample gave rise to the 5 T cell receptor beta chains below, sequenced in a study of blood T cells in healthy people across ages. A second about 6 to 12 cycle PCR used barcoded and J-beta primers. TCRdb fed the 5' RACE reads into MiXCR, producing one record per CDR3 protein. The sample consists of approximately 770,000 distinct CDR3 sequences, roughly 50% of them appearing once. The sequencing input was blood. These receptors all stem from a man aged 30 to 45 in good health.

The rearrangement joins TRBV7-3 to TRBJ2-1; no reliable D call. CDR1 SGHTA and CDR2 FQGTGA come from the germline V gene. The length of the CDR3 is 15 residues. Between the trimmed V and J ends, which lost 2 bases and 13 bases, there was a span of 21 bases. The CDR3 bases are TGTGCCAGCAGCTTAGACCTAGAATCGCGTGAGACCCAGTTCTTC. Translating gives CASSLDLESRETQFF.

V gene TRBV7-9 combines with J gene TRBJ1-2, with 7 bases identical to TRBD1. Germline V CDR1 and CDR2: SEHNR, FQNEAQ (reference sequence). The junction had 3 bases not matched to a gene; V was cut back by 3 bases and J by 2 bases. The length of the CDR3 is 14 residues. The CDR3 coding sequence is TGTGCCAGCAGCTTTGCGGGACAGAACTATGGCTACACCTTC. This translates into CASSFAGQNYGYTF.

This clonotype was counted between two and nine times. The chain carries TRBV20-1 and TRBJ2-6; D is undetermined. The CDR3 extends over 15 amino acids. Germline V gene lookup returns CDR1 DFQATT and CDR2 SNEGSKA (reference sequence). Between the trimmed V and J ends, which lost 5 bases and 0 bases, there was a span of 11 bases. CDR3 amino acids: CSAAGRPSGANVLTF. CDR3 nucleotide sequence: TGCAGTGCTGCAGGCAGACCCTCTGGGGCCAACGTCCTGACTTTC.

The chain recombines TRBV20-1 with TRBJ2-5; 8 bases match TRBD2. The V segment lost 8 bases and the J segment 5 bases; nucleotides outside the gene matches: 10. CDR3 length: 13 residues. From germline, CDR1 is DFQATT and CDR2 SNEGSKA (reference sequence). The CDR3, as DNA: TGCAGTTACCTGGGCGGGGGGATCGAGACCCAGTACTTC. It yields the protein CSYLGGGIETQYF.

About this clonotype: Likely a read error: the CDR3 ends without its conserved phenylalanine or tryptophan. The chain is built from TRBV5-1 and TRBJ2-7; D is possibly TRBD1 (6 bases). CDR1 and CDR2 (germline): SGHRS, YFSETQ. This CDR3 is built from 17 residues. In DNA, the CDR3 is TGCGCCGGCAGCTCCCTTCGATCCGGGACAATCTCCTACGAGCAGTACTCC. Protein product: CAGSSLRSGTISYEQYS.